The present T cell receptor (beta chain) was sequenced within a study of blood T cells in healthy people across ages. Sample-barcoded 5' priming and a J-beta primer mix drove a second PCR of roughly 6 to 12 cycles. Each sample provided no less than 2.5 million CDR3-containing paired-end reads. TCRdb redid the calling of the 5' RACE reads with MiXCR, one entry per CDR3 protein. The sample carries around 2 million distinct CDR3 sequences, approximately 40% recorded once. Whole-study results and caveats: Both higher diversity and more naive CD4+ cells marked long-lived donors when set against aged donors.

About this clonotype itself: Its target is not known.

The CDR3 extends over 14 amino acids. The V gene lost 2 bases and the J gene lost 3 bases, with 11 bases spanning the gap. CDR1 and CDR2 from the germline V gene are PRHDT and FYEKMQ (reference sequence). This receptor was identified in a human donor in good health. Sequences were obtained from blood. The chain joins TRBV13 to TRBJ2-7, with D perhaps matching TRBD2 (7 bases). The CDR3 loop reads CASSLRGADYEQYF. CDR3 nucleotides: TGTGCCAGCAGCTTACGGGGGGCCGACTACGAGCAGTACTTC.